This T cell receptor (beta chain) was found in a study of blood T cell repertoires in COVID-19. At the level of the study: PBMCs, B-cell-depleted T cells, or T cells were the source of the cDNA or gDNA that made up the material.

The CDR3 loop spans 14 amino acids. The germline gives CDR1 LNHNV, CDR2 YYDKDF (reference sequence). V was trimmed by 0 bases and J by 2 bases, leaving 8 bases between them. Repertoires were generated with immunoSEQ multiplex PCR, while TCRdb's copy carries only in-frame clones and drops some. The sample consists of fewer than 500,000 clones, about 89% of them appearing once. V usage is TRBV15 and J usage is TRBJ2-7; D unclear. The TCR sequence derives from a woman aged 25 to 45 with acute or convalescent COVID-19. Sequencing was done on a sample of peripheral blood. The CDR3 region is CATSRDLSTYEQYF. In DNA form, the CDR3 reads TGTGCCACCAGCAGAGACCTAAGCACCTACGAGCAGTACTTC.